The T cell receptor (beta chain) under discussion was sequenced for a study of human T cells and chemical hapten exposure. The sample holds many counts of this clonotype. Noted time point: pre-sensitization, week 0. Sample treatment: therapeutic diphenylcyclopropenone sensitization with weekly scalp DPC. Germline V gene lookup returns CDR1 MDHEN and CDR2 SYDVKM. The CDR3 is 11 amino acids. V lost 6 bases and J lost 13; bases outside the gene matches: 5. TCRdb called the RACE reads again in MiXCR, with one record for every CDR3 protein. The sample contains 250,000 or so distinct CDR3 sequences, around 9.3% of which appear only once.

This receptor was identified in a middle-aged woman with alopecia areata. Some clones in this sample may be carry-over from other donors' samples. The chain recombines TRBV28 with TRBJ2-7, with TRBD1 matching over 11 bases. The input for sequencing was whole blood, taken in connection with sensitization to the hapten diphenylcyclopropenone (DPC). For the CDR3, the DNA is TGTGCCAGCAGATCCGGGACAGGGGGATACTTC. This sequence encodes CASRSGTGGYF.